These 22 T cell receptor beta chains originate from one sample sequenced in a study of shared clonotypes between healthy human individuals. Here immunoSEQ multiplex PCR was the method, and the copy in TCRdb shows in-frame clones only, minus some. The table lists roughly 2.5 million clones, over 85% of them singletons, with roughly 0.15% in the top ten. Sequenced: naive CD4+ T cells sorted from blood. The subset denotes: CD45RA+ positively selected. The origin of the receptors is a young man in good health.

This chain connects TRBV28 to TRBJ1-1, with TRBD1 matching 10 bases. Germline values: CDR1 MDHEN, CDR2 SYDVKM. V was clipped by 7 bases and J by 8 bases; unmatched bases: 16. CDR3 size: 16 residues. This chain's CDR3 is CASKFGTGEYRAEAFF. CDR3 coding DNA: TGTGCCAGCAAATTCGGGACAGGGGAATATAGGGCCGAAGCTTTCTTT.

The chain links TRBV7-2 to TRBJ2-3; a weak D match, TRBD2 (7 bases). This CDR3 spans 16 amino acids. Germline CDR1 SGHTA, CDR2 FQGNSA. The V end lost 5 bases, the J end lost 4 bases, and 19 bases lay between the germline ends. The chain's CDR3 is CASSLENAGAADTQYF. CDR3 bases: TGTGCCAGCAGCCTCGAGAATGCGGGGGCCGCAGATACGCAGTATTTT.

The chain links TRBV5-1 to TRBJ1-2, with 7 bases matching TRBD1. The trim removed 4 bases at V and 6 bases at J, leaving 3 bases unmatched. Germline V gene data show CDR1 as SGHRS and CDR2 as YFSETQ. The CDR3 runs 12 residues. The CDR3: CASSTTGDGYTF. The DNA for the CDR3 is TGCGCCAGCAGCACTACAGGGGATGGCTACACCTTC.

The chain joins TRBV30 to TRBJ2-5; 11 nucleotides align to TRBD2. Germline V lookup: CDR1 GTSNPN, CDR2 SVGIG (reference sequence). The ends lost 0 bases at V and 2 bases at J; junction bases unmatched: 11. The CDR3 extends over 18 amino acids. The CDR3 bases are TGTGCCTGGAGTGTACGAACTAGCGGGAGCCGGGGGCAAGAGACCCAGTACTTC. Its protein is CAWSVRTSGSRGQETQYF.

The CDR3 region is CASSLDGQGGYGYTF. The CDR3 DNA reads as TGCGCCAGCAGCTTGGATGGACAGGGAGGCTATGGCTACACCTTC. The chain links TRBV5-1 to TRBJ1-2; TRBD1 matches 8 bases. Trimming took 0 bases from V and 4 from J; bases not matched to a gene: 5. Germline lookup yields CDR1 SGHRS and CDR2 YFSETQ. This CDR3 contains 15 residues.

The gene calls are TRBV5-1 and TRBJ2-5; 8 positions agree with TRBD1. Losses at the gene ends were 1 base for V and 4 bases for J; bases not matched to a gene: 12. The CDR3 length is 17 residues. CDR1 and CDR2 from the germline V gene are SGHRS and YFSETQ. CDR3 amino acids: CASSLHGQGVSGETQYF. The CDR3 DNA follows: TGCGCCAGCAGCTTGCACGGACAGGGTGTTTCGGGAGAGACCCAGTACTTC.

This sequence joins TRBV5-6 and TRBJ2-7; 11 nucleotides agree with TRBD2. Germline V gene lookup returns CDR1 SGHDT and CDR2 YYEEEE. The CDR3 totals 14 residues. After removal of 4 bases from V and 7 bases from J, the junction contained 7 bases not matched to a gene. The DNA of the CDR3 is TGTGCCAGCAGCGAACTAGCGGGGGAACGGGAGCAGTACTTC. Residues: CASSELAGEREQYF.

The chain joins TRBV5-1 to TRBJ2-2; tentative D call: TRBD1 (5 bases). This CDR3 region has 16 residues. Germline V CDR1 and CDR2: SGHRS, YFSETQ. V was clipped by 1 base and J by 0 bases, with 10 bases between them. The CDR3 DNA follows: TGCGCCAGCAGCTTGCAGGGAAGCACGAACACCGGGGAGCTGTTTTTT. Encoded protein: CASSLQGSTNTGELFF.

This chain uses TRBV30 with TRBJ1-1; D is uncertain. The germline gives CDR1 GTSNPN, CDR2 SVGIG (reference sequence). This CDR3 is 11 amino acids long. The ends were cut back, 4 bases at V and 8 bases at J, with 11 bases in the middle. CDR3 sequence reads: CAWNPGSEAFF. As DNA, the CDR3 is TGTGCCTGGAATCCGGGGTCGGAAGCTTTCTTT. Filled out from reference TRBV30 and TRBJ1-1, the complete variable domain reads SQTIHQWPATLVQPVGSPLSLECTVEGTSNPNLYWYRQAAGRGLQLLFYSVGIGQISSEVPQNLSASRPQDRQFILSSKKLLLSDSGFYLCAWNPGSEAFFGQGTRLTVV.

The table lists this clone with a count of one. The CDR3 region has the DNA TGTGCCAGCAGCCATGGGACTAGCGGGAGCACAGATACGCAGTATTTT. Protein product: CASSHGTSGSTDTQYF. This chain connects TRBV11-2 to TRBJ2-3; TRBD2 aligns across 12 bases. Germline-derived CDR1 and CDR2 are SGHAT and FQNNGV. V shed 5 bases and J 0 bases; nucleotides not matched to a gene: 3. The CDR3 spans 16 residues.

The chain carries TRBV6-5 and TRBJ1-2; no firm D call. V lost 0 bases and J lost 4, with 9 bases in between. The CDR3 is made up of 14 amino acids. CDR1 and CDR2 (germline): MNHEY, SVGAGI. This CDR3 reads CASSYSGEPYGYTF. In nucleotides, the CDR3 is TGTGCCAGCAGTTACTCCGGGGAACCCTATGGCTACACCTTC.

This clone was counted once. The gene calls are TRBV6-1 and TRBJ2-2; D is unresolved. V was shortened by 6 bases and J by 1 base, with 3 bases between the two germline ends. In germline, CDR1 is MNHNS, CDR2 SASEGT. The CDR3 loop spans 12 amino acids. CDR3 in amino acids: CASRRNTGELFF. CDR3 DNA sequence: TGTGCCAGCAGGCGGAACACCGGGGAGCTGTTTTTT.

The chain has TRBV4-3 and TRBJ2-5; D call uncertain. Germline assignment: CDR1 LGHNA and CDR2 YSLEER. The CDR3 has 15 amino acids. The V and J ends lost 4 bases and 1 base respectively, with 13 bases between them. The CDR3: CASSLQYRIQETQYF. CDR3 sequence (DNA): TGCGCCAGCAGCCTGCAGTATCGGATCCAAGAGACCCAGTACTTC.

The chain's CDR3 is CASSEAGSRLGRYAFF. The CDR3 DNA is TGTGCCAGCAGTGAAGCGGGTTCTAGACTCGGGCGGTATGCTTTCTTT. The chain joins TRBV6-1 to TRBJ1-1, with D unclear. CDR3 size: 16 residues. The germline V and J ends were trimmed by 0 bases and 11 bases, with 22 bases remaining between them. CDR1 and CDR2 from the germline V gene are MNHNS and SASEGT.

V usage is TRBV28 and J usage is TRBJ1-1, with 7 bases matching TRBD1. The J segment lost 8 bases and the V segment lost 5 bases, leaving 8 bases of the junction unmatched. The CDR3 contains 13 residues. The germline V gene encodes CDR1 MDHEN and CDR2 SYDVKM. This chain's CDR3 is CASSIPKTGEAFF. CDR3 sequence (DNA): TGTGCCAGCAGTATACCCAAGACAGGGGAAGCTTTCTTT. The complete variable domain, with remaining parts taken from reference TRBV28 and TRBJ1-1, reads DVKVTQSSRYLVKRTGEKVFLECVQDMDHENMFWYRQDPGLGLRLIYFSYDVKMKEKGDIPEGYSVSREKKERFSLILESASTNQTSMYLCASSIPKTGEAFFGQGTRLTVV.

Note on this clone: At one of its ends the junction is not consistent with the germline gene, which may arise from a read error. The chain recombines TRBV7-9 with TRBJ1-4; D is possibly TRBD1 (6 bases). This CDR3 is built from 14 residues. Germline V gene sequence: CDR1 SEHNR, CDR2 FQNEAQ (reference sequence). CDR3 amino acids: CASSVAGADEKLFF. The CDR3 coding sequence is TGTGCCAGCAGCGTAGCAGGGGCGGATGAAAAACTGTTTTTT.

The V and J genes are TRBV18 and TRBJ1-2, with 7 bases that match TRBD1. CDR3 length: 16 residues. Germline assignment: CDR1 KGHSH and CDR2 LQKENI. V lost 3 bases to trimming and J lost 4 bases; unmatched junction nucleotides: 11. The CDR3 region is CASSPFSGGDSYGYTF. CDR3 in DNA: TGTGCCAGCTCACCGTTCTCAGGGGGGGATTCCTATGGCTACACCTTC.

V and J are TRBV6-6 and TRBJ2-7, with TRBD1 matching over 8 bases. The V gene's germline CDR1 is MNHNY and CDR2 SVGAGI (reference sequence). This CDR3 has 16 residues. V shed 1 base and J 3 bases; nucleotides not matched to a gene: 8. CDR3 DNA: TGTGCCAGCAGTTACTTTAGTGGACAGGGTATCTACGAGCAGTACTTC. Its protein is CASSYFSGQGIYEQYF.

CDR3 sequence reads: CASSDNSYGYTF. The CDR3 DNA reads as TGTGCCAGTAGTGACAACTCATATGGCTACACCTTC. The chain recombines TRBV19 with TRBJ1-2; D gene unclear. This CDR3 region has 12 residues. Germline V gene sequence: CDR1 LNHDA, CDR2 SQIVND (reference sequence). V was shortened by 5 bases and J by 5 bases, with 9 bases between the two germline ends. Full variable domain (outside the CDR3, taken from reference TRBV19 and TRBJ1-2): DGGITQSPKYLFRKEGQNVTLSCEQNLNHDAMYWYRQDPGQGLRLIYYSQIVNDFQKGDIAEGYSVSREKKESFPLTVTSAQKNPTAFYLCASSDNSYGYTFGSGTRLTVV.

This clone was seen just once. J is TRBJ1-1 and V is TRBV2; 7 positions match TRBD1. This CDR3 has 13 amino acids. In germline, CDR1 is SNHLY, CDR2 FYNNEI. V lost 4 bases to trimming and J lost 11 bases; unmatched junction nucleotides: 10. CDR3 loop: CASSGQGPHLAFF. The CDR3, as DNA: TGTGCCAGCAGTGGACAGGGACCCCACTTGGCTTTCTTT.

This chain joins TRBV10-3 and TRBJ2-5; TRBD2 matches 10 bases. The germline gives CDR1 ENHRY, CDR2 SYGVKD. J gave up 5 bases and V 5 bases, and 8 bases lay outside the gene matches. This CDR3 spans 15 amino acids. The CDR3 spells CAISPTSGEWETQYF. In nucleotides, the CDR3 is TGTGCCATCAGTCCTACTAGCGGGGAATGGGAGACCCAGTACTTC.

The CDR3: CASSLQSSYNSPLHF. Written as DNA, the CDR3 is TGTGCCAGCAGTTTACAAAGCTCCTATAATTCACCCCTCCACTTT. The rearrangement uses TRBV27 and TRBJ1-6, with no clear D. CDR1 and CDR2 (germline): MNHEY, SMNVEV (reference sequence). The CDR3 is 15 residues long. V was clipped by 2 bases and J by 0 bases, with 5 bases between them.